The rows below give T cell receptor beta chains drawn from one sample of a study of T cells in localized non-small cell lung cancer. Sequencing used immunoSEQ multiplex PCR; TCRdb keeps in-frame clones, though not all of them. Of 35,000 to 40,000 clones listed, 80% to 90% are singletons. The sequencing used peripheral blood, collected before any cancer treatment. Every receptor here comes from a woman aged 35 to 70 with stage I lung adenocarcinoma. CDR3s include the opening cysteine and the closing phenylalanine or tryptophan. D genes are given only for firm matches. Clone size is given for some rows only: seen once, a few or many times, or a class if the clone is expanded.

d_call: TRBD2
j_call: TRBJ2-1
v_call: TRBV30
clone_size: -
cdr3_aa: CAWELAGGINEQFF
cdr3_nt: TGTGCCTGGGAACTAGCGGGAGGAATCAATGAGCAGTTCTTC

d_call: -
j_call: TRBJ2-3
v_call: TRBV19
clone_size: -
cdr3_aa: CASSTDRGFSGTDTQYF
cdr3_nt: TGTGCCAGTAGTACCGATAGGGGGTTTAGCGGCACAGATACGCAGTATTTT

d_call: -
j_call: TRBJ2-5
v_call: TRBV5-1
clone_size: -
cdr3_aa: CASSFLGGRQETQYF
cdr3_nt: TGCGCCAGCAGCTTTTTAGGGGGGAGGCAAGAGACCCAGTACTTC

d_call: -
j_call: TRBJ2-5
v_call: TRBV10-3
clone_size: -
cdr3_aa: CAISETGTQETQYF
cdr3_nt: TGTGCCATCAGCGAAACAGGGACCCAAGAGACCCAGTACTTC

d_call: -
j_call: TRBJ1-1
v_call: TRBV7-9
clone_size: -
cdr3_aa: CASSLPSHSEAFF
cdr3_nt: TGTGCCAGCAGCTTACCTTCACACAGTGAAGCTTTCTTT

d_call: -
j_call: TRBJ2-1
v_call: TRBV15
clone_size: -
cdr3_aa: CATRPFVSYNEQFF
cdr3_nt: TGTGCCACCAGACCCTTTGTCTCCTACAATGAGCAGTTCTTC

d_call: -
j_call: TRBJ1-4
v_call: TRBV6-5
clone_size: -
cdr3_aa: CASSYSTGGGEKLFF
cdr3_nt: TGTGCCAGCAGTTACTCAACCGGGGGGGGAGAAAAACTGTTTTTT

d_call: TRBD2
j_call: TRBJ2-3
v_call: TRBV5-1
clone_size: once
cdr3_aa: CASSGRLAGPTDTQYF
cdr3_nt: TGCGCCAGCAGCGGAAGACTAGCGGGACCCACAGATACGCAGTATTTT

d_call: -
j_call: TRBJ1-5
v_call: TRBV19
clone_size: -
cdr3_aa: CASSIIELQPQHF
cdr3_nt: TGTGCCAGTAGTATTATAGAATTGCAGCCCCAGCATTTT

d_call: TRBD2
j_call: TRBJ2-1
v_call: TRBV9
clone_size: -
cdr3_aa: CASSVLTSGGMDEQFF
cdr3_nt: TGTGCCAGCAGCGTCCTAACTAGCGGGGGAATGGATGAGCAGTTCTTC

d_call: TRBD1
j_call: TRBJ2-7
v_call: TRBV7-3
clone_size: -
cdr3_aa: CASSLGGQTYEQYF
cdr3_nt: TGTGCCAGCAGCTTAGGGGGACAGACCTACGAGCAGTACTTC

d_call: -
j_call: TRBJ1-1
v_call: TRBV14
clone_size: -
cdr3_aa: CATKVQGSTEAFF
cdr3_nt: TGTGCCACCAAGGTCCAGGGGAGCACTGAAGCTTTCTTT

d_call: -
j_call: TRBJ2-5
v_call: TRBV5-1
clone_size: -
cdr3_aa: CASSYSAGLQETQYF
cdr3_nt: TGCGCCAGCAGCTACTCAGCGGGCCTTCAAGAGACCCAGTACTTC

d_call: TRBD2
j_call: TRBJ2-5
v_call: TRBV19
clone_size: -
cdr3_aa: CASSGTSGRGETQYF
cdr3_nt: TGTGCCAGTAGCGGAACTAGCGGGAGAGGGGAGACCCAGTACTTC

d_call: TRBD1
j_call: TRBJ1-1
v_call: TRBV18
clone_size: -
cdr3_aa: CASSPQGDTEAFF
cdr3_nt: TGTGCCAGCTCACCGCAGGGGGACACTGAAGCTTTCTTT

d_call: TRBD1
j_call: TRBJ1-1
v_call: TRBV5-4
clone_size: once
cdr3_aa: CASSWGTGLNTEAFF
cdr3_nt: TGTGCCAGCAGCTGGGGGACAGGGCTGAACACTGAAGCTTTCTTT

d_call: -
j_call: TRBJ2-5
v_call: TRBV7-2
clone_size: -
cdr3_aa: CASSQGGAGETQYF
cdr3_nt: TGTGCCAGCAGCCAGGGGGGGGCAGGAGAGACCCAGTACTTC

d_call: TRBD1
j_call: TRBJ1-4
v_call: TRBV6-1
clone_size: -
cdr3_aa: CASSEEIGTELEKLFF
cdr3_nt: TGTGCCAGCAGTGAAGAGATAGGGACAGAGCTTGAAAAACTGTTTTTT

d_call: -
j_call: TRBJ2-5
v_call: TRBV4-2
clone_size: -
cdr3_aa: CASSQVGGVTETQYF
cdr3_nt: TGTGCCAGCAGCCAAGTTGGAGGCGTCACAGAGACCCAGTACTTC

d_call: TRBD1
j_call: TRBJ1-3
v_call: TRBV7-2
clone_size: -
cdr3_aa: CASSLNMIGTGGNTIYF
cdr3_nt: TGTGCCAGCAGCTTAAACATGATTGGGACAGGGGGAAACACCATATATTTT

d_call: -
j_call: TRBJ2-2
v_call: TRBV30
clone_size: -
cdr3_aa: CAWSLAGELFF
cdr3_nt: TGTGCCTGGTCCCTAGCCGGGGAGCTGTTTTTT

d_call: -
j_call: TRBJ1-1
v_call: TRBV28
clone_size: -
cdr3_aa: CASSSPTREGSREAFF
cdr3_nt: TGTGCCAGCAGTTCCCCGACCCGGGAGGGCTCTCGTGAAGCTTTCTTT

d_call: -
j_call: TRBJ2-7
v_call: TRBV11-3
clone_size: -
cdr3_aa: CASSLSAGLSYEQYF
cdr3_nt: TGTGCCAGCAGCTTGTCTGCGGGGCTCTCCTACGAGCAGTACTTC